This T cell receptor (beta chain) was identified during a study of OX40 agonist ivuxolimab in advanced cancers. Study in general: The patients got ivuxolimab, which is an agonistic anti-OX40 (CD134) antibody. Over 30% of patients had received prior checkpoint inhibitor therapy. Partial responses were achieved by three patients, one with hepatocellular carcinoma and two with cutaneous melanoma.

Comments on this clone: The antigen is unknown.

Study-level results: Among expanded peripheral T cells, antigen specificity went undetermined.

Trimming cost V 5 bases and J 4 bases, with 14 bases left between them. Germline V gene data show CDR1 as SGHVS and CDR2 as FNYEAQ. The CDR3 totals 14 residues. Clones were sequenced by immunoSEQ multiplex PCR, and TCRdb holds only the in-frame ones, with some missing. The sample has roughly 140,000 clones, approximately 94% seen once; the top ten hold about 0.31%. This TCR was recovered from an adult with an advanced solid tumor such as melanoma, head and neck, liver or kidney cancer. The sample here was CD4+ or CD8+ T cells sorted from blood, taken in a trial of the OX40 agonist ivuxolimab. V usage is TRBV7-6 and J usage is TRBJ1-2; no firm D call. This CDR3 reads CASSPQYKIYGYTF. In DNA form, the CDR3 reads TGTGCCAGCAGCCCTCAATATAAGATCTATGGCTACACCTTC.